This record concerns one T cell receptor (beta chain) sequence. Its target is not known. Germline lookup yields CDR1 SEHNR and CDR2 FQNEAQ (reference sequence). The CDR3 loop spans 15 amino acids. V lost 3 bases and J 0 bases, leaving 10 bases between the germline ends. This record belongs to a study of vaccination and CD4 T cells after COVID-19. Study context: The cells in question were stimulated using overlapping spike peptides derived from SARS-CoV-2, HCoV-NL63, HCoV-OC43 and HCoV-229E.

Cultured CD4+ T cell DNA underwent sequencing with the Oncomine TCR Beta short-read assay. TCRdb independently ran MiXCR on the PCR reads; one entry per CDR3 protein. The sample has approximately 14,000 distinct CDR3 sequences; roughly 62% are singletons. The treatment is: roughly nine-day PBMC culture with coronavirus spike peptide pools or control peptides (ViraFEST assay). About 2 million PBMCs went into each well for culture with 10 IU/ml IL-2 and around 10 ug/ml peptide pools. The chain has TRBV7-9 and TRBJ2-3; the D gene is possibly TRBD1 (5 bases). The receptor was derived from a human donor who had recovered from COVID-19. The sample comprised CD4+ T cells from blood, cultured in vitro. For the CDR3, the DNA is TGTGCCAGCAGCTTTTGGGCAGGGAGCACAGATACGCAGTATTTT. Its translation: CASSFWAGSTDTQYF.